This TCR beta chain was identified during a study of tumor and adjacent non-tumor tissue in lung cancer. Study-wide findings and caveats: Shorter survival was associated with higher TCR diversity in tumors. In normal lung, the top 100 clones were significantly more dominant than in tumor.

Germline V gives CDR1 SGHAT, CDR2 FQNNGV. The CDR3 has 18 residues. Three rounds of nested PCR, following a modified ARM-PCR protocol, produced the TCRbeta library. TCRdb redid the calling of the multiplex PCR reads with MiXCR, one entry per CDR3 protein. The sample has approximately 77,000 distinct CDR3 sequences, roughly 80% seen once. A remark on this clonotype: Its antigen remains unidentified. At one boundary the junction diverges from the germline segment, which might be a read error.

No cell sorting was done before RNA was extracted from the tissue. This non-tumor lung sample came from over 3 cm beyond the tumor edge. This chain uses TRBV11-2 with TRBJ2-6, with D possibly TRBD1 on 6 matching bases. The source material was distant non-tumor lung tissue. The TCR comes from a man between 60 and 75 years old with non-small cell lung cancer. CDR3 protein: CPSSPTRGGATGANVLTF. CDR3 bases: TGTCCCAGCAGTCCAACTAGAGGGGGAGCCACTGGGGCCAACGTCCTGACCTTC.